This T cell receptor (beta chain) is from a study of cytomegalovirus exposure and HLA in healthy donors. The V gene lost 4 bases and the J gene lost 5 bases, with 17 bases spanning the gap. The CDR3 loop spans 15 amino acids. PCR involved 60 Vbeta and 13 Jbeta primers. Authors' data handling: The authors later counted about 80 million unique TCR beta chains, 9 million to 14 million of them shared. Only in-frame clones appear in the TCRdb table, and some are missing; sequencing was by immunoSEQ multiplex PCR. That table furnishes V, J and clone size, whereas the DNA furnished D and trimming. The data hold some 150,000 clones, with around 80% observed a single time.

This receptor was obtained from a woman aged 18 to 35 in good health and CMV-seronegative. This chain links TRBV6-7 with TRBJ1-2; D is perhaps TRBD1 (6 bases). TRBV6-7 is filed as an ORF, its function uncertain. The sample consisted of PBMCs. The CDR3 here is CASSSRTVCGYGYTF. The DNA of the CDR3 is TGTGCCAGCAGTTCGAGGACAGTCTGCGGGTATGGCTACACCTTC.